There are a few counts of the clone carrying this T cell receptor (beta chain). Its specificity is unknown. This record belongs to a study of beta chain features in type 1 diabetes. General study findings and limits: In all four CD4+ subsets, TCRB CDR3 length was significantly, moderately reduced in type 1 diabetes. In type 1 diabetes patients, VDJ junctions had fewer insertions; deletions at these junctions were more frequent.

CDR1 LNHNV and CDR2 YYDKDF come from the germline V gene (reference sequence). J was trimmed by 4 bases and V by 5 bases; bases with no gene match: 4. This CDR3 contains 13 residues. TCRB transcripts that were expressed got sequenced, as all of the isolated RNA had been reverse transcribed. The table came from immunoSEQ multiplex PCR; TCRdb's copy has only in-frame clones and leaves some out. The sample lists just under 150,000 clones, roughly an eighth occurring once. The chain recombines TRBV15 with TRBJ1-1; 7 bases match TRBD1. Sequencing was carried out using central memory CD4+ T cells from blood. The sequence was collected from a man younger than 35 with type 1 diabetes. The CDR3 region is CATSLAGGTEAFF. The DNA for the CDR3 is TGTGCCACCAGCTTAGCAGGGGGCACTGAAGCTTTCTTT.